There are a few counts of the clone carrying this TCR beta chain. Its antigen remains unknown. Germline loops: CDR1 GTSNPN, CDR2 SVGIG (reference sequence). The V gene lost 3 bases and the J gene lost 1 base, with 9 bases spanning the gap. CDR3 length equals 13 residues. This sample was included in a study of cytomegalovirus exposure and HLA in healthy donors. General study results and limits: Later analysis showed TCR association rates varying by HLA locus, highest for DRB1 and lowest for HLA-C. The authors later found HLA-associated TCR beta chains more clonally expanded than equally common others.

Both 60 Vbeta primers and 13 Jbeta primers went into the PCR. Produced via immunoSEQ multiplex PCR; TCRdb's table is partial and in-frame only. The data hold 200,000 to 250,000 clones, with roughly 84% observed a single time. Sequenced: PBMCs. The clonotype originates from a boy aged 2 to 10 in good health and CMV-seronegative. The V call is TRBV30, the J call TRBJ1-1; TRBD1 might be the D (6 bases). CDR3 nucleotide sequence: TGTGCCTGGAGGCCACAGGGGAACACTGAAGCTTTCTTT. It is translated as CAWRPQGNTEAFF. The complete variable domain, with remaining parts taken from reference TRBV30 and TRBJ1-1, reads SQTIHQWPATLVQPVGSPLSLECTVEGTSNPNLYWYRQAAGRGLQLLFYSVGIGQISSEVPQNLSASRPQDRQFILSSKKLLLSDSGFYLCAWRPQGNTEAFFGQGTRLTVV.